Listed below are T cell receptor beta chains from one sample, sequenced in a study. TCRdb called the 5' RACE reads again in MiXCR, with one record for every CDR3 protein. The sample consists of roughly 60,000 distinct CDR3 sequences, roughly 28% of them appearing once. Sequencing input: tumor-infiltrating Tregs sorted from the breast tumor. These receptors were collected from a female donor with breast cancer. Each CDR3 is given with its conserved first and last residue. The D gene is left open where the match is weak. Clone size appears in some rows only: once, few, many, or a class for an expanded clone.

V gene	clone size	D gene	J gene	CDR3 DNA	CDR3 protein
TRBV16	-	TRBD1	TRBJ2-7	TGTGCCAGCAGTCAGGACAGGGTCTACGAGCAGCACTTC	CASSQDRVYEQHF
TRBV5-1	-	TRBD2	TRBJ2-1	TGCGCCAGCAGCTATGGACTAGCGAGGGCGGGTGAGCAGTTCTTC	CASSYGLARAGEQFF
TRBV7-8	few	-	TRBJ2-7	TGTGCCAGCAGACCAGGACCAACTCTCTACGAGCAGTACTTC	CASRPGPTLYEQYF
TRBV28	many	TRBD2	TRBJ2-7	TGTGCCAGCAGAAGACTAGCGGGGAACTCCTACGAGCAGTACTTC	CASRRLAGNSYEQYF
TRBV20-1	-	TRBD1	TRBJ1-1	TGCAGTGCGCACCGGACAGGGGCGCGGAGCACTGAAGCTTTCTTT	CSAHRTGARSTEAFF
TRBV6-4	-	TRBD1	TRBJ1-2	TGTGCCAGCTCTCCCGGGACAGGGCCCTATGGCTACACCTTC	CASSPGTGPYGYTF
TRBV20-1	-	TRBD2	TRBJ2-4	TGCAGTGTAGTAGCGGGAGGGGAAAACATTCAGTACTTC	CSVVAGGENIQYF
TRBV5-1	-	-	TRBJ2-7	TGCGCCAGCAGCTTGGAACTCCTCCCCTACGAGCAGTACTTC	CASSLELLPYEQYF
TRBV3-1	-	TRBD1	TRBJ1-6	TGTGCCAGCAGGCCCGGGACAGGGGGTGATTCACCCCTCCACTTT	CASRPGTGGDSPLHF
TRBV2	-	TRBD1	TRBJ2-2	TGTGCCAGCAGGGGGACAGGGGAAACCGGGGAGCTGTTTTTT	CASRGTGETGELFF